This T cell receptor beta chain was retrieved from a study of blood T cells in healthy people across ages. The CDR3 is 12 amino acids. V lost 8 bases to trimming and J lost 10 bases, with 17 bases between them. Germline lookup yields CDR1 MNHEY and CDR2 SVGAGI. Overall study results and limits: CMV infection status of these donors was not known. What prevented conclusive comparison of naive and antigen-experienced cells was that PBMCs were unsorted. It was held that diversity estimates obtained from one million T cells represented underestimates.

A few counts support this clonotype. Its antigen remains unidentified. Primed by a sample-barcoded 5' primer and a J-beta primer mix, a second PCR proceeded for roughly 6 to 12 cycles. TCRdb re-called the 5' RACE reads with MiXCR, one entry per CDR3 protein. The sample holds some 1.8 million distinct CDR3 sequences, approximately 39% seen once. Specimen: blood. The chain has TRBV6-5 and TRBJ1-2; possibly TRBD1 for D (5 bases). The sequence derives from a human donor in good health. CDR3 nucleotides: TGTGCCAGCGCCCCGGGGGGTAGCTCCTACACCTTC. This translates into CASAPGGSSYTF.